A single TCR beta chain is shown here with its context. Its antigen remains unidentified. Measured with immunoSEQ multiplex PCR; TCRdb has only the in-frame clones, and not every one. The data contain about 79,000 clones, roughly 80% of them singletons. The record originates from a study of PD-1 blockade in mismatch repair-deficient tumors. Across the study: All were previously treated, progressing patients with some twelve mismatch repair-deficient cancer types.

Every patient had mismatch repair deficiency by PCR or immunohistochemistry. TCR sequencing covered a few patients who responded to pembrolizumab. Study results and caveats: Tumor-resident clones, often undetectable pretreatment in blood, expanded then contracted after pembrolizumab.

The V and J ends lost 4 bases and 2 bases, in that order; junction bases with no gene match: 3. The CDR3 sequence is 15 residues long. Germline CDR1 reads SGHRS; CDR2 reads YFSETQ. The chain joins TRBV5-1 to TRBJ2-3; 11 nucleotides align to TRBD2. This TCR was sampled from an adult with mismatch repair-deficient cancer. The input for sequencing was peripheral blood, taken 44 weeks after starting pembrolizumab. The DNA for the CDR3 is TGCGCCAGCAGCACGGGACTAGCGGTCACAGATACGCAGTATTTT. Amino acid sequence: CASSTGLAVTDTQYF.